This paragraph reports one TCR beta chain. Its antigen is undetermined. The entry originates in a study of T cell repertoires in cytomegalovirus infection. Study in general: TCR beta signatures that were public indicated CMV infection and matching HLA type.

The V and J ends lost 7 bases and 8 bases respectively, with 14 bases between them. Germline CDR1 is MDHEN and CDR2 is SYDVKM. The CDR3 is made up of 12 amino acids. TCRdb fed the reads into MiXCR, producing one record per CDR3 protein. The sample consists of approximately 140,000 distinct CDR3 sequences, roughly a quarter of them appearing once. The V and J genes are TRBV28 and TRBJ1-2, with D uncertain. This sequence originates from a human donor in good health (CMV status not recorded). Some clones in this sample may be carry-over from other donors' samples. Source material: PBMCs, sequenced either directly or after in vitro stimulation (not recorded which). The CDR3, as DNA: TGTGCCAGCACCCAGGCCCTTTACGGCTACACCTTC. This gives the protein CASTQALYGYTF.